This T cell receptor beta chain was sequenced during a study of shared clonotypes between healthy human individuals. TCRdb's table, derived via immunoSEQ multiplex PCR, lists solely in-frame clones and lacks some. The repertoire holds 2 million to 3 million clones, 85% to 95% seen once, with under 0.15% in the top ten. In the case of this clone: The junction departs from the called germline gene at one end, perhaps through a read error.

Germline CDR1 reads SGDLS; CDR2 reads YYNGEE. This CDR3 contains 16 residues. Sequenced sample: naive CD4+ T cells sorted from blood. As to subset: CD45RA+ positively selected. The source of this sequence is a young man in good health. The V gene is TRBV9, the J gene TRBJ2-1; 11 nucleotides align to TRBD2. The CDR3 DNA reads TGTGCCAGCAGTGTAGCGGGAGGGCCGGATTACAATGAGCAGTTCTTC. As protein: CASSVAGGPDYNEQFF.